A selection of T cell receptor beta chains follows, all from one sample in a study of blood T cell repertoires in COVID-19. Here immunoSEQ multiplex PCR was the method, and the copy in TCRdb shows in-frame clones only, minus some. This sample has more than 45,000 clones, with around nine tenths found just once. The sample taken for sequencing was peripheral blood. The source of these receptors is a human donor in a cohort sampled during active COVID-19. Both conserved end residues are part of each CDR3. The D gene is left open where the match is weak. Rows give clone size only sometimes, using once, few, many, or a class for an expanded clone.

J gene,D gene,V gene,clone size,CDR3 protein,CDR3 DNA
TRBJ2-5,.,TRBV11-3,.,CASSLQQGSETQYF,TGTGCCAGCAGCTTACAACAGGGTTCAGAGACCCAGTACTTC
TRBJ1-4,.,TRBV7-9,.,CASSLLAGGEKLFF,TGTGCCAGCAGCTTACTGGCTGGGGGGGAAAAACTGTTTTTT
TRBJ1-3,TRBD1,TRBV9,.,CASSQSTSGQGFSGNTIYF,TGTGCCAGCAGCCAAAGTACCTCGGGACAGGGGTTCTCTGGAAACACCATATATTTT
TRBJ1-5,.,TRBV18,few,CASSLRSVSNQPQHF,TGTGCCAGCTCACTTCGGAGCGTTAGCAATCAGCCCCAGCATTTT
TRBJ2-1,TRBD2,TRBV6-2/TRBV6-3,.,CASSYRGGGAVDEQFF,TGTGCCAGCAGTTACCGGGGCGGGGGGGCCGTCGATGAGCAGTTCTTC
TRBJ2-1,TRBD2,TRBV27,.,CASRTASGGKVSNEQFF,TGTGCCAGCCGGACGGCTAGCGGGGGGAAGGTTAGCAATGAGCAGTTCTTC
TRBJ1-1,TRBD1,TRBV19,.,CASSRGQIDNTEAFF,TGTGCCAGTAGTAGGGGACAGATAGATAACACTGAAGCTTTCTTT
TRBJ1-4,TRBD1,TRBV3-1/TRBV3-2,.,CASSPLDRGEKLFF,TGTGCCAGCAGCCCATTAGACAGGGGGGAAAAACTGTTTTTT
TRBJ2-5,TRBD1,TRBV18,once,CASSPRDSGETQYF,TGTGCCAGCTCACCCCGGGACAGTGGTGAGACCCAGTACTTC
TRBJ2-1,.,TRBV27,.,CASSPGVVGEQFF,TGTGCCAGCAGCCCCGGGGTAGTGGGTGAGCAGTTCTTC
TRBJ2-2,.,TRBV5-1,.,CASSFLGNRELFF,TGCGCCAGCAGCTTCTTGGGCAACCGGGAGCTGTTTTTT
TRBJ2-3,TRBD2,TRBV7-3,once,CASSLGLQRGGGTDTQYF,TGTGCCAGCAGCTTAGGACTCCAGCGGGGGGGCGGCACAGATACGCAGTATTTT
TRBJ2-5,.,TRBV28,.,CASTPLVAARDQYF,TGTGCCAGCACCCCCTTGGTAGCGGCTCGGGACCAGTACTTC
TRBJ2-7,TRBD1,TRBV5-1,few,CASSRTIPGQENYEQYF,TGCGCCAGCAGCAGGACCATTCCGGGACAGGAGAACTACGAGCAGTACTTC
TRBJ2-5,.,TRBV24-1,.,CATSDFGQETQYF,TGTGCCACCAGTGATTTCGGCCAAGAGACCCAGTACTTC
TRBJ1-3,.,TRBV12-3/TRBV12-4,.,CASSLTGGNTIYF,TGTGCCAGCAGCCTGACAGGTGGAAACACCATATATTTT
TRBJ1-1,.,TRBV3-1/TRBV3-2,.,CASSRDIRNTEAFF,TGTGCCAGCAGCCGGGACATAAGGAACACTGAAGCTTTCTTT
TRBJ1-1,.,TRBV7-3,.,CASSLTRNTEAFF,TGTGCCAGCAGCTTGACTAGAAACACTGAAGCTTTCTTT
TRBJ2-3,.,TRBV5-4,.,CATSSSRTDTQYF,TGTGCCACCAGCAGTTCGCGTACAGATACGCAGTATTTT
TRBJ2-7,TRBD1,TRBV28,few,CASGGQGSHEQYF,TGTGCCAGCGGGGGACAGGGGTCCCACGAGCAGTACTTC
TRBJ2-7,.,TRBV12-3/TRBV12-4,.,CASSLGLLEQYF,TGTGCCAGCAGTTTAGGACTTCTCGAGCAGTACTTC
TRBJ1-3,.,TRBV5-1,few,CASSETALSGNTIYF,TGCGCCAGCAGTGAAACAGCCCTCTCTGGAAACACCATATATTTT
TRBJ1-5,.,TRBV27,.,CASSSGGRFQPQHF,TGTGCCAGCAGTTCCGGGGGGCGCTTTCAGCCCCAGCATTTT
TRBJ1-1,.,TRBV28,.,CASTSGNTEAFF,TGTGCCAGCACTTCAGGGAACACTGAAGCTTTCTTT
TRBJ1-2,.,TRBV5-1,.,CASSLSGYGYTF,TGCGCCAGCAGCTTGTCAGGTTATGGCTACACCTTC
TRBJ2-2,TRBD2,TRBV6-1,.,CASSERGVAGGTGPTGELFF,TGTGCCAGCAGTGAAAGGGGAGTAGCGGGAGGAACGGGTCCGACCGGGGAGCTGTTTTTT
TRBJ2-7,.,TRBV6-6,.,CASILDRTSYEQYF,TGTGCCAGCATTTTAGACAGGACCTCCTACGAGCAGTACTTC